The sequence of this T cell receptor beta chain was determined in a study of blood T cell repertoires in COVID-19. Overall study: The study drew acute and convalescent COVID-19 samples from the United States, Italy and Spain. PBMCs, B-cell-depleted T cells, or T cells provided the cDNA or gDNA that made up the material.

Resolution of symptoms, clearance, or two negative PCRs was present in recovered Cohort 3 donors. The method was immunoSEQ multiplex PCR; TCRdb's version includes in-frame clones alone and lacks a portion of them. The sample has about 430,000 clones, 80% to 90% seen once; the top ten hold 1.1%. This sequence originates from a man aged 25-40 years who had recovered from COVID-19. Sequencing used PBMCs or T cells enriched from blood (not recorded which).

CDR3 sequence: CASSYSIDPYNSPLHF. CDR3 nucleotide sequence: TGTGCCAGCAGTTACTCGATAGATCCCTATAATTCACCCCTCCACTTT. The chain is built from TRBV6-6 and TRBJ1-6; no clear D gene. The CDR3 has 16 amino acids. Germline V gene sequence: CDR1 MNHNY, CDR2 SVGAGI (reference sequence). Trimming left V 0 bases short and J 2 bases short, with 8 bases between.